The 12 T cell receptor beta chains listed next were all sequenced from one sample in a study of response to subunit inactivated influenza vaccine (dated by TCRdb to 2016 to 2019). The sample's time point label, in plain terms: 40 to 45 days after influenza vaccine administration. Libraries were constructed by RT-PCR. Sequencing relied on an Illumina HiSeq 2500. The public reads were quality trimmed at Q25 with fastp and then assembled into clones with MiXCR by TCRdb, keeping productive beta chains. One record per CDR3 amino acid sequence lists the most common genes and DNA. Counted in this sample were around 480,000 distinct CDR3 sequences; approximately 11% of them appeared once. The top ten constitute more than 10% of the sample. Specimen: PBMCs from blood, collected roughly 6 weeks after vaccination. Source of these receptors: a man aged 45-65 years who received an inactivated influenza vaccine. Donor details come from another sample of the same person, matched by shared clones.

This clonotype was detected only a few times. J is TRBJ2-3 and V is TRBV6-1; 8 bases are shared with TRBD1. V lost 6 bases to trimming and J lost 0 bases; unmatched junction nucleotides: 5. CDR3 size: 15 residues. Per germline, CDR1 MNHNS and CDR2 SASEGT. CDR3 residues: CASSIRDRSTDTQYF. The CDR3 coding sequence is TGTGCCAGCAGCATTAGGGACAGGAGCACAGATACGCAGTATTTT.

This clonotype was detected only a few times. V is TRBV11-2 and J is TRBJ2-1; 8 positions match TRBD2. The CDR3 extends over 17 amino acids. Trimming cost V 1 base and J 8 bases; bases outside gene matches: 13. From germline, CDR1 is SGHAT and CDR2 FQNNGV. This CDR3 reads CASSLGVGLVWGYEQFF. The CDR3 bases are TGTGCCAGCAGCTTAGGGGTGGGACTAGTATGGGGATATGAGCAGTTCTTC.

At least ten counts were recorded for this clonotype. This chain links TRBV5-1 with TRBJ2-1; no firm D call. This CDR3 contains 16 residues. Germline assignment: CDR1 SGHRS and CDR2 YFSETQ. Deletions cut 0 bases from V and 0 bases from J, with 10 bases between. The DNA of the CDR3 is TGCGCCAGCAGCTTGGAGGGCCTATTCTCCTACAATGAGCAGTTCTTC. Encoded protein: CASSLEGLFSYNEQFF. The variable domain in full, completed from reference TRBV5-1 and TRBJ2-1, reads KAGVTQTPRYLIKTRGQQVTLSCSPISGHRSVSWYQQTPGQGLQFLFEYFSETQRNKGNFPGRFSGRQFSNSRSEMNVSTLELGDSALYLCASSLEGLFSYNEQFFGPGTRLTVL.

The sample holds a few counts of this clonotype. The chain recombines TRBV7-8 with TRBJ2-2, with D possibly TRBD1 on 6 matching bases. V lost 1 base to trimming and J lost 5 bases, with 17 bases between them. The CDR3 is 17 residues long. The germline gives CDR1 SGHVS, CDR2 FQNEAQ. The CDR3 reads CASSLEGQASSTGELFF. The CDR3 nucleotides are TGTGCCAGCAGCTTAGAGGGACAAGCTAGTTCGACCGGGGAGCTGTTTTTT. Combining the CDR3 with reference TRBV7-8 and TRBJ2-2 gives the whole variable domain GAGVSQSPRYKVAKRGQDVALRCDPISGHVSLFWYQQALGQGPEFLTYFQNEAQLDKSGLPSDRFFAERPEGSVSTLKIQRTQQEDSAVYLCASSLEGQASSTGELFFGEGSRLTVL.

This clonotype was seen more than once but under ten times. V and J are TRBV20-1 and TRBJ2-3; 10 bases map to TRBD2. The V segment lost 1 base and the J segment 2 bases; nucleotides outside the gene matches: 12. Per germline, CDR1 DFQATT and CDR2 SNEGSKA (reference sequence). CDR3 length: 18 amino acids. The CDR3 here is CSARGPAGGLGYTDTQYF. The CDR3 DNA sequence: TGCAGTGCTAGAGGCCCAGCGGGAGGGCTTGGATACACAGATACGCAGTATTTT.

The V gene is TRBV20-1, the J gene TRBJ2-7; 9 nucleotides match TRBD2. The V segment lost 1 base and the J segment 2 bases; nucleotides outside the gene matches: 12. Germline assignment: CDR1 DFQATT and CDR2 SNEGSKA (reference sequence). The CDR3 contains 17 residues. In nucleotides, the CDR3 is TGCAGTGCTAGAGTTGGGCTAGCGGGGCAATTCACCTACGAGCAGTACTTC. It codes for CSARVGLAGQFTYEQYF.

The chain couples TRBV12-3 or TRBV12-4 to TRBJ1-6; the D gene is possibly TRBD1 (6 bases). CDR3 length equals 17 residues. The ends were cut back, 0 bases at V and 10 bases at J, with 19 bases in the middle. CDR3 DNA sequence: TGTGCCAGCAGTTTAGCTTGGGGGGGCGAGGCGAGCTCACCCCTCCACTTT. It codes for CASSLAWGGEASSPLHF.

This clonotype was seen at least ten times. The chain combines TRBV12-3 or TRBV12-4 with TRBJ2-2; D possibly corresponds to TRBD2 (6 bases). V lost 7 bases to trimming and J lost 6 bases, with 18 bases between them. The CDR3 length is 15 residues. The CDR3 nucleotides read TGTGCCAGCACCCCTTGGGTTGGGAGGTCCGGGGAGCTGTTTTTT. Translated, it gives CASTPWVGRSGELFF.

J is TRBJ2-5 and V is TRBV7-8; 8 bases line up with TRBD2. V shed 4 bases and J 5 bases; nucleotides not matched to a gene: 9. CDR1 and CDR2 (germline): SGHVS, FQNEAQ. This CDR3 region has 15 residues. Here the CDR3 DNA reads TGTGCCAGCAGCTCCCGGCGCGGGAGGCGGGAGACCCAGTACTTC. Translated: CASSSRRGRRETQYF.

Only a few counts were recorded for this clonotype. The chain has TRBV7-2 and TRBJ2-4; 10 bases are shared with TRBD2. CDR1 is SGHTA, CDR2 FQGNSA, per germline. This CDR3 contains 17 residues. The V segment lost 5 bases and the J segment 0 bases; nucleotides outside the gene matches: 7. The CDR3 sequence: CASSRLAGDLAKNIQYF. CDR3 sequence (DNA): TGTGCCAGCAGCCGGCTAGCGGGGGACCTAGCCAAAAACATTCAGTACTTC.

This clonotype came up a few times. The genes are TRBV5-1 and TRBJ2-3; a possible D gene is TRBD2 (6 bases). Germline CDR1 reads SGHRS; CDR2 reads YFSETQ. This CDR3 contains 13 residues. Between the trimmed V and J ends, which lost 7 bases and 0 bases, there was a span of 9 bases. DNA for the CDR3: TGCGCCAGCGGGGGAGGAAGCACAGATACGCAGTATTTT. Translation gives CASGGGSTDTQYF.

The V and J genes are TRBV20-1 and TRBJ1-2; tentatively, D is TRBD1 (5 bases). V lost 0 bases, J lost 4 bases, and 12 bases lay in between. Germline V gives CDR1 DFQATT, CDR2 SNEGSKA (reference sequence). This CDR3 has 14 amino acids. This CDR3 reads CSARDGGAPYGYTF. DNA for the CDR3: TGCAGTGCTAGAGATGGAGGGGCCCCCTATGGCTACACCTTC.